This T cell receptor (beta chain) was found in a study of vaccination effects on CD4 cells after COVID-19. Study in general: Participants received two doses of either the BNT162b2 or mRNA-1273 vaccine.

After roughly 11 days in culture, the CD4+ T cells were isolated. Prior SARS-CoV-2 infection was absent in the vaccine recipients, as shown by negative nucleocapsid antibodies. On day 3 and again on day 7, half the medium was replaced with IL-2 medium. As concerns this clone: Its antigen is as yet unknown.

V was trimmed by 1 base and J by 0 bases, leaving 9 bases between them. Germline assignment: CDR1 LGHNA and CDR2 YSLEER. The CDR3 is 15 residues long. Study-level results: A shortage of convalescent patients and an absence of early post-infection timepoints characterized the study.

Generated by immunoSEQ multiplex PCR, the TCRdb table keeps only in-frame clones and is missing some. The repertoire consists of 70,000 or so clones, with roughly three quarters occurring once and the leading ten covering roughly 2%. This material consisted of CD4+ T cells from PBMCs cultured without peptide, taken before COVID-19 vaccination. This TCR was recovered from a human donor who received a COVID-19 vaccine. The chain carries TRBV4-3 and TRBJ1-1; D unclear. DNA for the CDR3: TGCGCCAGCAGCCAAGCGGCCGAGGTGAACACTGAAGCTTTCTTT. It specifies CASSQAAEVNTEAFF.